Presented here are 29 T cell receptor beta chains from one specimen sequenced in a study of monozygotic twins with inflammatory bowel disease. TCRdb re-called the 5' RACE reads; one entry per CDR3 protein, DNA not given. Its clone listing holds approximately 100,000 distinct CDR3 sequences. Material: blood. The receptors were sampled from a human donor with ulcerative colitis or Crohn's disease, or a healthy co-twin of an affected twin (not recorded which).

The chain carries TRBV20-1 and TRBJ1-5; TCRdb's D call, TRBD1, is unchecked because there is no DNA. CDR1 DFQATT and CDR2 SNEGSKA come from the germline V gene (reference sequence). The CDR3 is made up of 14 amino acids. The CDR3 here is CSAPVGGANQPQHF.

This chain connects TRBV4-2 to TRBJ2-2; TCRdb's D call, TRBD1, is unchecked because there is no DNA. Germline CDR1 reads LGHNA; CDR2 reads YNFKEQ. The CDR3 spans 16 residues. The CDR3 protein is CASSQSTGHLSGELFF.

The J gene is TRBJ1-5, the V gene TRBV24-1; TCRdb picks TRBD1, but there is no DNA to check that call. The CDR3 extends over 17 amino acids. CDR1 and CDR2 from the germline V gene are KGHDR and SFDVKD. The CDR3 reads CATSDPRQGAGNQPQHF.

The rearrangement uses TRBV4-1 and TRBJ1-1; TCRdb indicates TRBD1, and absent DNA this call remains unverified. This CDR3 has 16 amino acids. Germline CDR1 is MGHRA and CDR2 is YSYEKL. The CDR3 here is CASSQFPGGGGTEAFF.

The chain uses TRBV7-2 and TRBJ2-3; the D gene TCRdb calls, TRBD2, cannot be checked with no DNA. CDR3 length: 17 amino acids. Germline V lookup: CDR1 SGHTA, CDR2 FQGNSA. The CDR3 sequence: CASSIPGLAGYTDTQYF.

The chain is built from TRBV6-6 and TRBJ1-1; TCRdb's assignment of TRBD1 cannot be checked, as there is no DNA. This CDR3 region has 14 residues. Germline-derived CDR1 and CDR2 are MNHNY and SVGAGI (reference sequence). The CDR3 protein is CASSYDPTGPEAFF.

The rearrangement uses TRBV5-6 and TRBJ2-7. Germline V gene lookup returns CDR1 SGHDT and CDR2 YYEEEE. The CDR3 consists of 11 residues. The CDR3 is CASSFLNEQYF.

The chain couples TRBV7-9 to TRBJ2-5; the D call of TRBD1 rests on TCRdb alone, since no DNA is present to check it. The germline gives CDR1 SEHNR, CDR2 FQNEAQ (reference sequence). This CDR3 region has 14 residues. The CDR3 reads CASSQQGIQETQYF.

V gene TRBV10-3 combines with J gene TRBJ2-3; TCRdb names TRBD1, which stays unverified in the absence of DNA. This CDR3 has 15 amino acids. From germline, CDR1 is ENHRY and CDR2 SYGVKD. The CDR3: CAISELAGPTDTQYF.

The V gene is TRBV20-1, the J gene TRBJ2-4; TCRdb's D call of TRBD1 is untestable without DNA. This CDR3 comprises 16 residues. Germline V CDR1 and CDR2: DFQATT, SNEGSKA (reference sequence). The chain's CDR3 is CSASGRTGDDVGIQYF.

This rearrangement joins TRBV5-6 to TRBJ2-3. The CDR3 has 14 amino acids. Germline CDR1 and CDR2: SGHDT and YYEEEE. The CDR3 sequence is CASSLVSRTDTQYF.

This chain uses TRBV11-3 with TRBJ2-2; checking the TCRdb D call of TRBD2 is not possible without DNA. The CDR3 is 16 residues long. The germline CDR1 and CDR2 sequences are SGHNT and YENEEA. The chain's CDR3 is CASSTGTSGSLGELFF.

The V and J genes are TRBV5-6 and TRBJ1-4; no DNA is available, so the TRBD1 call from TCRdb remains unchecked. The CDR3 extends over 17 amino acids. The germline gives CDR1 SGHDT, CDR2 YYEEEE. The CDR3 reads CASSIGTGGTTNEKLFF.

Here the CDR3 reads CASSLVAGAYEQYF. J is TRBJ2-7 and V is TRBV7-2; there is no DNA to check the TCRdb D call of TRBD1. This CDR3 is 14 amino acids long. Germline V gene data show CDR1 as SGHTA and CDR2 as FQGNSA.

The genes are TRBV15 and TRBJ1-1. Germline V lookup: CDR1 LNHNV, CDR2 YYDKDF (reference sequence). The CDR3 length is 14 residues. CDR3: CATSRDWGRAEAFF. Variable domain in full (rest from reference TRBV15 and TRBJ1-1): DAMVIQNPRYQVTQFGKPVTLSCSQTLNHNVMYWYQQKSSQAPKLLFHYYDKDFNNEADTPDNFQSRRPNTSFCFLDIRSPGLGDTAMYLCATSRDWGRAEAFFGQGTRLTVV.

The gene calls are TRBV3-1 and TRBJ2-3; TCRdb's assignment of TRBD1 cannot be checked, as there is no DNA. CDR1 and CDR2 (germline): LGHDT, YNNKEL (reference sequence). This CDR3 comprises 15 residues. The CDR3 sequence is CASSQDPGPQDTQYF.

The chain is built from TRBV5-6 and TRBJ2-7; TCRdb names TRBD1, which stays unverified in the absence of DNA. The V gene's germline CDR1 is SGHDT and CDR2 YYEEEE. This CDR3 comprises 15 residues. CDR3 protein: CASSFRMGQAYEQYF. Using reference TRBV5-6 and TRBJ2-7 for the parts outside the CDR3, the full variable domain is DAGVTQSPTHLIKTRGQQVTLRCSPKSGHDTVSWYQQALGQGPQFIFQYYEEEERQRGNFPDRFSGHQFPNYSSELNVNALLLGDSALYLCASSFRMGQAYEQYFGPGTRLTVT.

The chain joins TRBV20-1 to TRBJ2-7; no DNA is available, so the TRBD1 call from TCRdb remains unchecked. The V gene's germline CDR1 is DFQATT and CDR2 SNEGSKA (reference sequence). The CDR3 runs to 15 residues. CDR3 sequence reads: CSAAKPRVRGYEQYF.

The V call is TRBV7-2, the J call TRBJ2-5; TCRdb indicates TRBD1, and absent DNA this call remains unverified. The CDR3 spans 14 residues. Germline V lookup: CDR1 SGHTA, CDR2 FQGNSA. This CDR3 reads CASSLAQGWETQYF.

CDR3 in amino acids: CASRTRQGIAKNIQYF. The gene calls are TRBV12-3 or TRBV12-4 and TRBJ2-4; as DNA is missing, the TRBD1 call by TCRdb cannot be tested. The CDR3 is 16 residues long.

V usage is TRBV9 and J usage is TRBJ2-5. CDR1 and CDR2 (germline): SGDLS, YYNGEE. This CDR3 is built from 13 residues. The CDR3 spells CASLPPYQETQYF.

The CDR3 loop is CASSSSQDGYGYTF. The chain employs TRBV7-9 and TRBJ1-2. Germline V CDR1 and CDR2: SEHNR, FQNEAQ (reference sequence). The CDR3 runs to 14 residues.

The V call is TRBV7-9, the J call TRBJ2-1. CDR1 and CDR2 from the germline V gene are SEHNR and FQNEAQ (reference sequence). The length of the CDR3 is 11 residues. CDR3: CASSPEWEQFF.

The CDR3 spells CASSLPVDTQYF. The chain joins TRBV7-2 to TRBJ2-3. The CDR3 spans 12 residues. Germline CDR1 reads SGHTA; CDR2 reads FQGNSA. Using reference TRBV7-2 and TRBJ2-3 for the parts outside the CDR3, the full variable domain is GAGVSQSPSNKVTEKGKDVELRCDPISGHTALYWYRQSLGQGLEFLIYFQGNSAPDKSGLPSDRFSAERTGGSVSTLTIQRTQQEDSAVYLCASSLPVDTQYFGPGTRLTVL.

This chain uses TRBV29-1 with TRBJ2-6; TCRdb selects TRBD1, and the lack of DNA leaves this call unchecked. Germline CDR1 SQVTM, CDR2 ANQGSEA. This CDR3 comprises 16 residues. The CDR3 reads CSVGTGGFSGANVLTF.

This rearrangement joins TRBV5-1 to TRBJ2-1. Germline assignment: CDR1 SGHRS and CDR2 YFSETQ. The CDR3 extends over 12 amino acids. CDR3 sequence: CASSDGSNEQFF.

This chain joins TRBV5-1 and TRBJ2-2. The V gene's germline CDR1 is SGHRS and CDR2 YFSETQ. The CDR3 loop spans 16 amino acids. This CDR3 is CASSPSGLGYSGELFF.

The J gene is TRBJ2-3, the V gene TRBV4-3. The CDR3 covers 16 residues. CDR1 is LGHNA, CDR2 YSLEER, per germline. CDR3 region: CASSQDREGGTDTQYF.

This CDR3 is CASSLYGGDIQYF. The rearrangement joins TRBV27 to TRBJ2-4. CDR1 is MNHEY and CDR2 is SMNVEV in the germline V gene (reference sequence). CDR3 length: 13 residues.